This TCR beta chain is drawn from a study of shared clonotypes between healthy human individuals. On this clone: Its matching antigen is unknown.

V lost 3 bases and J lost 3, with 12 bases in between. The germline V gene encodes CDR1 LNHNV and CDR2 YYDKDF (reference sequence). There are 14 residues in the CDR3. Findings and caveats of the study: The study found lower generation probabilities in non-shared clonotypes than in those shared by all four donors.

Using immunoSEQ multiplex PCR, the repertoire was profiled, and TCRdb retains in-frame clones only, with some absent. The sample shows approximately 2.4 million clones, around 95% of them seen only once. Sample: naive CD4+ T cells sorted from blood. The subset here: CD45RA+ positively selected. The genes are TRBV15 and TRBJ2-7; D gene uncertain. The receptor comes from a man between 18 and 35 years old in good health. The CDR3 reads CATSRARTSYEQYF. CDR3 DNA sequence: TGTGCCACCAGCAGGGCACGTACGAGCTACGAGCAGTACTTC.